This T cell receptor beta chain was retrieved from a study of T cells in Graves' hyperthyroidism and ophthalmopathy. Study-level background: Initial diagnosis, before any treatment, was when peripheral blood was collected.

The CDR3 runs 12 residues. The V and J ends lost 6 bases and 5 bases respectively, with 9 bases between them. In germline, CDR1 is SGHNT, CDR2 YYREEE (reference sequence). TCR beta CDR3 regions were amplified from RNA transcripts. TCR CDR3 regions were first amplified by RT-PCR with HTBI primers. TCRdb reprocessed the multiplex PCR reads with MiXCR, giving one entry per CDR3 protein. The sample has some 250,000 distinct CDR3 sequences, just over 14% seen once. This clonotype was seen at least ten times. Clinical symptoms, serum thyroxine and TRAb, thyroid ultrasound and orbital computed tomography together formed the diagnostic basis.

The rearrangement joins TRBV5-4 to TRBJ2-1; D is ambiguous. The clonotype comes from a woman aged 40 to 49 with Graves' hyperthyroidism that later progressed to Graves' ophthalmopathy. Specimen: blood. CDR3 in DNA: TGTGCCAGCATCGCGGCTAACAATGAGCAGTTCTTC. This gives the protein CASIAANNEQFF.